This T cell receptor (beta chain) was sequenced during a study of shared T cell receptors in the human thymus. Some clones are missing from TCRdb's copy, which holds only in-frame ones; the method was immunoSEQ multiplex PCR. In the table there are almost 550,000 clones, 70% to 80% of which are singletons. Germline lookup yields CDR1 MNHEY and CDR2 SMNVEV (reference sequence). CDR3 length: 15 amino acids. V lost 0 bases and J 0 bases, leaving 8 bases between the germline ends. The sample also formed part of further work on human thymus T cells. As reported in that work: Corrective surgery for congenital heart defects was being performed on the healthy Finnish infants who were the donors. Resections removed during corrective heart surgery provided the thymus tissue used. Related research found strongly overlapping thymic repertoires in unrelated individuals.

The chain employs TRBV27 and TRBJ2-5, with D unclear. The TCR originated in a boy under two years old with a congenital heart defect. The material sequenced was thymocytes. The DNA of the CDR3 is TGTGCCAGCAGTTTATCGTACACGTACCAAGAGACCCAGTACTTC. Protein sequence: CASSLSYTYQETQYF.